This T cell receptor (beta chain) was sequenced during a study of metastatic and nonmetastatic thyroid tumors (dated by TCRdb to about 2020). General notes on the study: The researchers compared repertoires between peripheral blood samples and tumor or nodule tissue samples from patients with malignant or benign thyroid disease. General findings and caveats noted by the study authors: In both blood and tumor samples, malignant tumors were reported to have significantly higher TCR beta diversity than benign nodules.

The receptor library was made with PCR. Sequencing was performed on an Illumina HiSeq 4000. High-throughput sequencing was used to profile the CDR3 region of the TCR beta-chain in every patient. Turning to the authors' computational methods: CDR3 differences across clinicopathological groups were used to build a classifier for discriminating distant-metastatic papillary thyroid cancer patients. The Shannon index was used to measure repertoire diversity, and the Morisita-Horn index was used to measure how similar tumor and blood repertoires were. TCRdb trimmed the raw reads at Q25, called clones with MiXCR and kept productive beta chains. Clone size and V and J calls follow TCRdb, not the original study. The sample includes 30,000 to 45,000 clones, with less than 25% observed a single time. The ten largest clones capture about 16% of the sample. Trimming accounts for 2 bases at V and 2 bases at J, while the number of junction bases matched to no gene is 3. The germline V gene (reference sequence) gives CDR1 as SGHNT and CDR2 as YYREEE. The CDR3, from cysteine to phenylalanine, totals 14 residues. CDR3 DNA only is kept here, 42 bases in frame from base 1.

To note about this clone: No cognate antigen has been identified for it. No base quality information exists; no much larger clone differs at one position.

No patient had received any treatment before thyroid surgery. Patient clinical samples collected from about 2012 to 2018 were retrospectively analysed using T-cell receptor beta sequencing. This chain is built from TRBV5-4 and TRBJ2-7; TRBD2 fits 8 bases in the junction. Sequencing was performed on blood. This clonotype was sampled from a female donor with papillary thyroid cancer or a benign thyroid nodule (not recorded which). Some clones in this sample may be carry-over from other donors' samples. The CDR3 protein: CASSFAGGAYEQYF. Here is the DNA: TGTGCCAGCAGCTTTGCCGGGGGGGCCTACGAGCAGTACTTC.